Listed below are T cell receptor beta chains from one sample, sequenced in a study of a mutant IDH1 vaccine in newly diagnosed glioma. Their antigens remain unidentified. Sequenced by immunoSEQ multiplex PCR; TCRdb stores in-frame clones only, minus some. The data hold about 44,000 clones, with 80% to 85% observed a single time. This material consisted of PBMCs, taken from a glioma patient whose treatment included an IDH1 peptide vaccine. Source of these receptors: a woman aged 40 to 50 with glioma. Some clones in this sample may be carry-over from other donors' samples. Both conserved end residues are part of each CDR3. Each record gives: CDR3 length, V gene, D gene, J gene, clone size, CDR3 DNA, CDR3 protein. The D gene is left open where the match is weak. Clone size is not always given. Where it is, it says once, few, many or a class for expanded clones.

>11|TRBV2|NA|TRBJ2-1|NA
TGTGCCAGCACAGGGAGGAATGAGCAGTTCTTC
CASTGRNEQFF
>17|TRBV4-1|NA|TRBJ1-3|medium-sized
TGCGCCAGCAGCCAAGATAGCCCTGAATACTCTGGAAACACCATATATTTT
CASSQDSPEYSGNTIYF
>16|TRBV27|NA|TRBJ2-7|NA
TGTGCCAGCAGTCCCCAACAGGGAAACATTATTTACGAGCAGTACTTC
CASSPQQGNIIYEQYF
>15|TRBV14|NA|TRBJ2-1|NA
TGTGCCAGCAGCCAAGAGAGGGGGACCTACAATGAGCAGTTCTTC
CASSQERGTYNEQFF
>15|TRBV5-4|NA|TRBJ2-1|NA
TGTGCCAGCAGCTTGGACGGGGGACCCTACAATGAGCAGTTCTTC
CASSLDGGPYNEQFF
>14|TRBV7-2|NA|TRBJ1-1|NA
TGTGCCAGCAGCTTAGGACAGACACTCCTTGAGGCTTTCTTT
CASSLGQTLLEAFF
>15|TRBV14|TRBD1|TRBJ1-3|NA
TGTGCCAGCAGCCACCCGGGACAGAACAGAAACACCATATATTTT
CASSHPGQNRNTIYF
>13|TRBV7-6|NA|TRBJ2-5|NA
TGTGCCAGCAGCTTTTCGGGGGAAGAGACCCAGTACTTC
CASSFSGEETQYF
>15|TRBV7-9|NA|TRBJ1-3|NA
TGTGCCAGCAGCTTAGAAGTGGGGATTCGACACAGTTCCCACTTT
CASSLEVGIRHSSHF
>20|TRBV15|TRBD2|TRBJ2-6|NA
TGTGCCACCAGCAGAGAGGTCCCTAGCGGGGCCCTCTCTGGGGCCAACGTCCTGACTTTC
CATSREVPSGALSGANVLTF
>19|TRBV9|NA|TRBJ1-5|NA
TGTGCCAGCAGCGGGAGCCATCCAGGAGTGTCCCCCCAGGGTCAGCCCCAGCATTTT
CASSGSHPGVSPQGQPQHF
>13|TRBV5-1|TRBD1|TRBJ2-1|NA
TGCGCCAGCACCGAGACAGGGTTCAATGAGCAGTTCTTC
CASTETGFNEQFF
>14|TRBV18|NA|TRBJ1-2|NA
TGTGCCAGCTCACCACGTTCGGGGCCGGGTGGCTACACCTTC
CASSPRSGPGGYTF
>11|TRBV6-5|NA|TRBJ2-5|NA
TGTGCCAGCAGTACCCTAGAGGCCCAGTACTTC
CASSTLEAQYF
>12|TRBV6-1|NA|TRBJ1-3|NA
TGTGCCTGCAGGCTTTCCTTCTCCCCTGTGTATTTT
CACRLSFSPVYF
>15|TRBV9|NA|TRBJ1-2|NA
TGTGCCAGCAGCGGTTTAGGGGGTTTAAACTATGGCTACACCTTC
CASSGLGGLNYGYTF
>18|TRBV29-1|TRBD2|TRBJ2-7|NA
TGCAGCGTTGCTTTGGGACTAGCGGGAGGAAGGGGTACCTACGAGCAGTACTTC
CSVALGLAGGRGTYEQYF